The subject of this entry is one TCR beta chain. Antigen specificity is unknown. The entry originates in a study of cytomegalovirus exposure and HLA in healthy donors. Notes on the study in general: Presence/absence analyses supposed approximately even sequencing depth among donors.

The primer mix had 60 Vbeta and 13 Jbeta primers. Sequenced by immunoSEQ multiplex PCR; TCRdb stores in-frame clones only, minus some. The sample includes 150,000 to 200,000 clones, around 80% of them seen just once. Germline loops: CDR1 SGHRS, CDR2 YFSETQ. The J segment lost 5 bases and the V segment lost 4 bases, leaving 4 bases of the junction unmatched. The CDR3 runs to 14 residues. The rearrangement links TRBV5-1 to TRBJ2-3, with TRBD1 identical over 10 bases. Material for sequencing was PBMCs. This receptor was taken from a human donor in good health. The CDR3 bases are TGCGCCAGCAGCAACCGGGACAGGGGAGATACGCAGTATTTT. This sequence encodes CASSNRDRGDTQYF.